Only a few counts were recorded for the clone carrying this TCR beta chain. No antigen is known for it. Both 60 Vbeta primers and 13 Jbeta primers went into the PCR. Method: immunoSEQ multiplex PCR; TCRdb's copy keeps in-frame clones and lacks some. This table has some 250,000 clones, 82% appearing once. The entry originates in a study of cytomegalovirus exposure and HLA in healthy donors. Study background: Earlier findings included 100 million to 130 million unique TCR beta sequences obtained from about 179 million T cells. Among 398 genotyped donors, around 81% fell in the Caucasian-associated ancestry cluster. Regarding the study as a whole: The authors listed some 160 TCR beta chains as cytomegalovirus-associated. Presence/absence analyses assumed roughly uniform sequencing depth across donors.

V shed 1 base and J 1 base; nucleotides not matched to a gene: 9. The CDR3 is 17 amino acids. CDR1 is LGHNT and CDR2 is FRNRAP in the germline V gene. V gene TRBV12-5 combines with J gene TRBJ2-7; 8 nucleotides match TRBD2. Sequencing used PBMCs. The sequence came from a woman between 40 and 50 years old in good health and CMV-seropositive. CDR3 sequence (DNA): TGTGCTAGTGGTTTGGGGGCTAGCGGGCGACCTTCCTACGAGCAGTACTTC. This gives the protein CASGLGASGRPSYEQYF.